The rows below give T cell receptor beta chains drawn from one sample of a study of T cell responses to AZD1222 COVID-19 vaccine. The protocol was immunoSEQ multiplex PCR, while the TCRdb copy is restricted to in-frame clones and leaves out a portion. Of some 140,000 clones listed, roughly 90% are singletons. Material: peripheral blood, obtained on day 0 of AZD1222 vaccination. All receptors derive from an adult in good health. The CDR3 runs from the conserved cysteine through the conserved F or W. Fields, in order: D gene, J gene, V gene, clone size, CDR3 DNA, CDR3 protein. The D gene is left open where the match is weak. Expanded clones are given a class, and other clones once, few, many or no size at all.

d_call: -
j_call: TRBJ2-1
v_call: TRBV5-4
clone_size: -
cdr3_nt: TGTGCCAGCACCACGATGGGGCAGAATGAGCAGTTCTTC
cdr3_aa: CASTTMGQNEQFF

d_call: -
j_call: TRBJ2-7
v_call: TRBV5-1
clone_size: -
cdr3_nt: TGCGCCAGCAGCTTGGAGGCCGCCTCCTACGAGCAGTACTTC
cdr3_aa: CASSLEAASYEQYF

d_call: -
j_call: TRBJ2-5
v_call: TRBV11-2
clone_size: -
cdr3_nt: TGTGCCAGCAGGCCCCGGGGAAGTGGTACAGAGACCCAGTACTTC
cdr3_aa: CASRPRGSGTETQYF

d_call: -
j_call: TRBJ1-1
v_call: TRBV4-1
clone_size: -
cdr3_nt: TGCGCCAGCAGCCAAGATTCCGGCGGGACTGAAGCTTTCTTT
cdr3_aa: CASSQDSGGTEAFF

d_call: -
j_call: TRBJ2-4
v_call: TRBV4-1
clone_size: -
cdr3_nt: TGCGCCAGCAGCCAAGAGACTAGTAACATTCAGTACTTC
cdr3_aa: CASSQETSNIQYF

d_call: -
j_call: TRBJ1-3
v_call: TRBV7-3
clone_size: few
cdr3_nt: TGTGCCAGCAGCTTAAGGGCGGGGGCAGAGTCCTCTGGAAACACCATATATTTT
cdr3_aa: CASSLRAGAESSGNTIYF

d_call: TRBD1
j_call: TRBJ2-2
v_call: TRBV28
clone_size: -
cdr3_nt: TGTGCCAGCAGTTCGAACAGGGGATACACCGGGGAGCTGTTTTTT
cdr3_aa: CASSSNRGYTGELFF

d_call: -
j_call: TRBJ2-7
v_call: TRBV11-2
clone_size: -
cdr3_nt: TGTGCCAGCAGCGGACGCCGGGAGATTTGGCACGAGCAGTACTTC
cdr3_aa: CASSGRREIWHEQYF

d_call: TRBD2
j_call: TRBJ2-3
v_call: TRBV6-4
clone_size: -
cdr3_nt: TGTGCCAGCAGTTTAGCGGGGGCCACAGATACGCAGTATTTT
cdr3_aa: CASSLAGATDTQYF

d_call: -
j_call: TRBJ1-2
v_call: TRBV19
clone_size: -
cdr3_nt: TGTGCCAGTAGTATGAGGGCCAGGGACGGCGAGGGCTACACCTTC
cdr3_aa: CASSMRARDGEGYTF

d_call: TRBD2
j_call: TRBJ2-1
v_call: TRBV11-2
clone_size: -
cdr3_nt: TGTGCCAGCAGCTTGACTAGCGGGACCTACAATGAGCAGTTCTTC
cdr3_aa: CASSLTSGTYNEQFF

d_call: -
j_call: TRBJ1-1
v_call: TRBV28
clone_size: -
cdr3_nt: TGTGCCAGCAGTTTACGGACGGATGCCACTGAAGCTTTCTTT
cdr3_aa: CASSLRTDATEAFF

d_call: TRBD1
j_call: TRBJ2-3
v_call: TRBV11-3
clone_size: once
cdr3_nt: TGTGCCACTTCGGACAGGGAGTGGCCTGATACGCAGTATTTT
cdr3_aa: CATSDREWPDTQYF

d_call: -
j_call: TRBJ1-6
v_call: TRBV14
clone_size: -
cdr3_nt: TGTGCCAGCAGCCGGACGCAGGGAATTAATTCACCCCTCCACTTT
cdr3_aa: CASSRTQGINSPLHF

d_call: -
j_call: TRBJ2-3
v_call: TRBV4-2
clone_size: -
cdr3_nt: TGTGCCAGCAGCCCGTCCTACCTCACAGATACGCAGTATTTT
cdr3_aa: CASSPSYLTDTQYF

d_call: -
j_call: TRBJ2-2
v_call: TRBV28
clone_size: once
cdr3_nt: TGTGCCAGCAGGCAGAACAGGGTAGGGGGGAACACCGGGGAGCTGTTTTTT
cdr3_aa: CASRQNRVGGNTGELFF

d_call: -
j_call: TRBJ1-6
v_call: TRBV5-1
clone_size: -
cdr3_nt: TGCGCCAGCAGCTTGTGGTCAGGCCAGAATAATTCACCCCTCCACTTT
cdr3_aa: CASSLWSGQNNSPLHF

d_call: -
j_call: TRBJ2-1
v_call: TRBV2
clone_size: -
cdr3_nt: TGTGCCAGCAAAGGGAGCGAATACAATGAGCAGTTCTTC
cdr3_aa: CASKGSEYNEQFF

d_call: -
j_call: TRBJ1-1
v_call: TRBV5-1
clone_size: -
cdr3_nt: TGCGCCAGCAGCCGAATCGGCAAGGACACTGAAGCTTTCTTT
cdr3_aa: CASSRIGKDTEAFF

d_call: TRBD1
j_call: TRBJ1-1
v_call: TRBV2
clone_size: -
cdr3_nt: TGTGCCAGCCTGTGGGGACAGTGGGTCGGGAACACTGAAGCTTTCTTT
cdr3_aa: CASLWGQWVGNTEAFF

d_call: -
j_call: TRBJ2-7
v_call: TRBV5-1
clone_size: -
cdr3_nt: TGCGCCAGCAGCCCCCATTGGCAGGGAAAAAGCGAGCAGTACTTC
cdr3_aa: CASSPHWQGKSEQYF

d_call: -
j_call: TRBJ2-2
v_call: TRBV6-5
clone_size: -
cdr3_nt: TGTGCCAGCAGGTTAATGCGGTTCAACACCGGGGAGCTGTTTTTT
cdr3_aa: CASRLMRFNTGELFF

d_call: -
j_call: TRBJ1-4
v_call: TRBV11-3
clone_size: -
cdr3_nt: TGTGCCAGCAGCACCCTACCTGGGACAAATGAAAAACTGTTTTTT
cdr3_aa: CASSTLPGTNEKLFF

d_call: -
j_call: TRBJ1-3
v_call: TRBV5-6
clone_size: -
cdr3_nt: TGTGCCAGCAGCTTGGATCCGTCTCTCACTGGAAACACCATATATTTT
cdr3_aa: CASSLDPSLTGNTIYF

d_call: -
j_call: TRBJ2-2
v_call: TRBV3-1/TRBV3-2
clone_size: -
cdr3_nt: TGTGCCAGCAGCCAAGTATGGCAGCTTAACACCGGGGAGCTGTTTTTT
cdr3_aa: CASSQVWQLNTGELFF

d_call: -
j_call: TRBJ1-6
v_call: TRBV5-6
clone_size: few
cdr3_nt: TGTGCCAGCATGGTGGCGAACTTTAATTCACCCCTCCACTTT
cdr3_aa: CASMVANFNSPLHF